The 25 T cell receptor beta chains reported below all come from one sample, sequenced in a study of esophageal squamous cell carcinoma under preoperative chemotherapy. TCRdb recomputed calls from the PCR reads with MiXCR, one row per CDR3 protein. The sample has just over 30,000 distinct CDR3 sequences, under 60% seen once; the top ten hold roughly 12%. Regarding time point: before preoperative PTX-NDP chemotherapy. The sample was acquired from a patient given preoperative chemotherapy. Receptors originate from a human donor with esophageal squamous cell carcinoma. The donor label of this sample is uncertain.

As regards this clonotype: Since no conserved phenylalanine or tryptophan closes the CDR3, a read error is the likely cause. The CDR3 nucleotides are TGTGCCAGCAGCTTGGTTGGAAAGACCCAGTACTCC. It specifies CASSLVGKTQYS. The chain combines TRBV7-2 with TRBJ2-5; the D is unclear. Germline loops: CDR1 SGHTA, CDR2 FQGNSA. The CDR3 runs to 12 residues. With 3 bases removed from V and 6 bases from J, the gap between germline ends came to 8 bases.

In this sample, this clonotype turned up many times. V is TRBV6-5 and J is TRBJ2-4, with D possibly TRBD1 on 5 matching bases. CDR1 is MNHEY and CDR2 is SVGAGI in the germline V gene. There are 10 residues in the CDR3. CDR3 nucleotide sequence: TGTGCGACGGGCAGGGACATTCAGTACTTC. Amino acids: CATGRDIQYF.

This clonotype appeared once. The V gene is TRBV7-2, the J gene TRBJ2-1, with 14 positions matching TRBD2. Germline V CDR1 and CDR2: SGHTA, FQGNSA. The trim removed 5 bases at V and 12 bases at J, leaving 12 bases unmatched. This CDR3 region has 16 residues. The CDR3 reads CASSGGGLAGADTQFF. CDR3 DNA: TGTGCCAGCAGCGGCGGGGGACTAGCGGGAGCAGATACGCAGTTCTTC.

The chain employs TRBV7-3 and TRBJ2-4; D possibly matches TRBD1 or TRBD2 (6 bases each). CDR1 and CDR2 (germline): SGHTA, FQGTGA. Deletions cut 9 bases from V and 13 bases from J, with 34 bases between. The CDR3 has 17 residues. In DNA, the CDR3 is TGTGCCAGTAGCGTGAGACCCGGGGGCCGGGACCAAAACACCCAGTACTTC. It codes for CASSVRPGGRDQNTQYF.

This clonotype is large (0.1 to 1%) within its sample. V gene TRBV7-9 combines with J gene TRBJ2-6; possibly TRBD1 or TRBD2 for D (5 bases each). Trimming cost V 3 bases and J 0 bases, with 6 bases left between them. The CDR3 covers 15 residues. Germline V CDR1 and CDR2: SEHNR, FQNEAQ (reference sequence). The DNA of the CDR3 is TGTGCCAGCAGCTTCGGGGCCTCTGGGGCCAACGTCCTGACTTTC. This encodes CASSFGASGANVLTF.

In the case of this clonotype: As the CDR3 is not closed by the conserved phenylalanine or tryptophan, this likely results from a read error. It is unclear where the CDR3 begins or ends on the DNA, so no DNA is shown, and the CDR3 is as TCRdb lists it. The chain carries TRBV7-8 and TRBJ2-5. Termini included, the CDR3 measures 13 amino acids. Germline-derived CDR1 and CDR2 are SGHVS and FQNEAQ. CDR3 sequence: CASSLTVSETWLS.

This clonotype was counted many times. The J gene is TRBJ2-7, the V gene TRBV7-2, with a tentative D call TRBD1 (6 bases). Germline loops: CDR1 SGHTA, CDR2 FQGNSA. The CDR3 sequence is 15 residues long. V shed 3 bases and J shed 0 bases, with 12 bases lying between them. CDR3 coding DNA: TGTGCCAGCAGCTTCGGACAGTCTCTCTCCTACGAGCAGTACTTC. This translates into CASSFGQSLSYEQYF.

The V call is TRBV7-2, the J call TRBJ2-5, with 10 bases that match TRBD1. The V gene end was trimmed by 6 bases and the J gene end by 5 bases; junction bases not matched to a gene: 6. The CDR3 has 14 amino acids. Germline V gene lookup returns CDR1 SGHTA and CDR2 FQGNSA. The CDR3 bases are TGTGCCAGCAGAAAAGACAGGGGGCGGGAGACCCAGTACTTC. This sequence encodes CASRKDRGRETQYF.

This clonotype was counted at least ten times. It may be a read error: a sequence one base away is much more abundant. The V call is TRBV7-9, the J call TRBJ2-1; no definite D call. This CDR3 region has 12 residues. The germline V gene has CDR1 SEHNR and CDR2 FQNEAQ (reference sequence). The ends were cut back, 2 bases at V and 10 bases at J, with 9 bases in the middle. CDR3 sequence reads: CASSLPTDEQFF. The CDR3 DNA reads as TGTGCCAGCAGCTTACCGACGGACGAGCAGTTCTTC.

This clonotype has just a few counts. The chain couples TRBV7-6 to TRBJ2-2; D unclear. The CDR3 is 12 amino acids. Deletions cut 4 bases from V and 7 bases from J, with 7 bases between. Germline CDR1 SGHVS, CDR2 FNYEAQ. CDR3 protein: CASSSSFGELFF. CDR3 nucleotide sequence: TGTGCCAGCAGCTCCTCCTTCGGGGAGCTGTTTTTT.

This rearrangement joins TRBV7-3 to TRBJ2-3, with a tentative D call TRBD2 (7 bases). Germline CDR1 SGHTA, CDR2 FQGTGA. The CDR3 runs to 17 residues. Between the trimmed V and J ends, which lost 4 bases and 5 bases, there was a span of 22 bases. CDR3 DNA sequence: TGTGCCAGCAGCTCAATAGGGGGGGGAGGGCCTAAAGATACGCAGTATTTT. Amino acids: CASSSIGGGGPKDTQYF.

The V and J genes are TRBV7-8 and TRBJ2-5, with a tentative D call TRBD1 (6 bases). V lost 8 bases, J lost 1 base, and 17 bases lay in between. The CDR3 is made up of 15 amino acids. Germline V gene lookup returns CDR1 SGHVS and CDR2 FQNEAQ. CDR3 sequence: CASGTRGRAQETQYF. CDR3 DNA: TGTGCCAGCGGCACCAGGGGCCGAGCCCAAGAGACCCAGTACTTC.

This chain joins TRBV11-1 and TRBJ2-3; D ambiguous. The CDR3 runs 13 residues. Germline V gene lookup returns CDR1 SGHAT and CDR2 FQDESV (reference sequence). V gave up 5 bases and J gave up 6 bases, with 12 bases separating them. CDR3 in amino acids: CASSRQYEDTQYF. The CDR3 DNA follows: TGTGCCAGCAGCCGACAATATGAGGATACGCAGTATTTT. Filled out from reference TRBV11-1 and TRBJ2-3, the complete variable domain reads EAEVAQSPRYKITEKSQAVAFWCDPISGHATLYWYRQILGQGPELLVQFQDESVVDDSQLPKDRFSAERLKGVDSTLKIQPAELGDSAMYLCASSRQYEDTQYFGPGTRLTVL.

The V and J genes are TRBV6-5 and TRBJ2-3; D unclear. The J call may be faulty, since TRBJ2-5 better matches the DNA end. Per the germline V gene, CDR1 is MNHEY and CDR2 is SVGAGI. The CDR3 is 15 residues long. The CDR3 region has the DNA TGTGCCAGCAGTTACTCGGGTGGCGGCCCAGATACCCAGTACTTC. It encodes CASSYSGGGPDTQYF.

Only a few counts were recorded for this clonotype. CDR3 sequence: CASSSQQVTSYEQYF. CDR3 bases: TGTGCCAGCAGCTCACAGCAGGTGACCTCCTACGAGCAGTACTTC. This chain joins TRBV7-6 and TRBJ2-7; D unclear. With 4 bases removed from V and 0 bases from J, the gap between germline ends came to 13 bases. Germline lookup yields CDR1 SGHVS and CDR2 FNYEAQ. The CDR3 is made up of 15 amino acids.

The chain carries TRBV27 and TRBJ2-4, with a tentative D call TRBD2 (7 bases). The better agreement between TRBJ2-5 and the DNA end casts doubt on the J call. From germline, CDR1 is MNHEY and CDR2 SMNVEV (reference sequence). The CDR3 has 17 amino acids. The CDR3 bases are TGTGCCAGCAGTTTGGGGTGGGGGGGCCGGGACCAAGAGACCCAGTACTTC. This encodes CASSLGWGGRDQETQYF.

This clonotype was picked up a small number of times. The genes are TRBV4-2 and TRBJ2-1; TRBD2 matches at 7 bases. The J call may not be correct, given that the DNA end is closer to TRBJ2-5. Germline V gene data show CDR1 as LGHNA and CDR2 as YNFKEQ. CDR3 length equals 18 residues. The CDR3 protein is CASSQEPSARERVETQYF. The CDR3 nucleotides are TGTGCCAGCAGCCAAGAGCCCTCCGCGCGGGAGCGGGTAGAGACCCAGTACTTC.

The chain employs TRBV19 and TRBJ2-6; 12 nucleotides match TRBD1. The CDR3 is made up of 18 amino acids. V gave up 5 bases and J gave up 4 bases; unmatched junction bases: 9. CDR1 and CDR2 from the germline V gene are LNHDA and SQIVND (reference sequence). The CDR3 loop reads CASSAGTGGLRGANVLTF. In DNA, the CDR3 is TGTGCCAGTAGTGCAGGGACAGGGGGCCTGAGGGGGGCCAACGTCCTGACTTTC.

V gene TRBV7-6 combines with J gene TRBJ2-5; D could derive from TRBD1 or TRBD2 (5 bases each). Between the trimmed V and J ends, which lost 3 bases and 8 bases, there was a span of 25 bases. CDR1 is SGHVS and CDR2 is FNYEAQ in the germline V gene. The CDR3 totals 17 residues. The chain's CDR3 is CASSLGRAGGVPDTQYF. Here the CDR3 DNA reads TGTGCCAGCAGCTTGGGGCGGGCGGGCGGTGTCCCAGATACCCAGTACTTC. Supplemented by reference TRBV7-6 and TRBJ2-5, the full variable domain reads GAGVSQSPRYKVTKRGQDVALRCDPISGHVSLYWYRQALGQGPEFLTYFNYEAQQDKSGLPNDRFSAERPEGSISTLTIQRTEQRDSAMYRCASSLGRAGGVPDTQYFGPGTRLLVL.

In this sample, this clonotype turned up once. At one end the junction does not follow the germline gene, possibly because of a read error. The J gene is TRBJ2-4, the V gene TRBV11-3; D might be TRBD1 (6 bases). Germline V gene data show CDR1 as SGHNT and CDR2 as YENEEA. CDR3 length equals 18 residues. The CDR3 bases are TGTGCCAGCAGCTCCCTCGACAGGTGGGATCTTGACAAAAACATCCAGTACTTC. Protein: CASSSLDRWDLDKNIQYF.

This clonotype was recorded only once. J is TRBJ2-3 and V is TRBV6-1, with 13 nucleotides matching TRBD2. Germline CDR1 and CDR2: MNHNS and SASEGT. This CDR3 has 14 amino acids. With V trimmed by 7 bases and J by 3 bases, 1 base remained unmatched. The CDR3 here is CASTLAGGTDTQYF. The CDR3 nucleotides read TGTGCCAGCACACTAGCGGGAGGGACAGATACGCAGTATTTT.

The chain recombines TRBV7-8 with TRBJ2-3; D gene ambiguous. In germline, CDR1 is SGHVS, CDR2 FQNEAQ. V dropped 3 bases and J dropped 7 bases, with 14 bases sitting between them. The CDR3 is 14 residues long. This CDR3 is CASSLRSAPNTQYF. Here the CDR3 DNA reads TGTGCCAGCAGCTTGAGGTCTGCCCCCAATACGCAGTATTTT. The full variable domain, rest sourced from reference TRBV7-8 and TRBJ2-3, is GAGVSQSPRYKVAKRGQDVALRCDPISGHVSLFWYQQALGQGPEFLTYFQNEAQLDKSGLPSDRFFAERPEGSVSTLKIQRTQQEDSAVYLCASSLRSAPNTQYFGPGTRLTVL.

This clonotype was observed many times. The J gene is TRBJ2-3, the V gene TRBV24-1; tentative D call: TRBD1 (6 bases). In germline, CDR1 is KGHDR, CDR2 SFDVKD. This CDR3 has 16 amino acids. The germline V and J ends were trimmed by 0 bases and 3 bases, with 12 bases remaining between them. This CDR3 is CATSDLKGGSTDTQYF. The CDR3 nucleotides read TGTGCCACCAGTGATTTGAAAGGGGGTTCTACAGATACGCAGTATTTT.

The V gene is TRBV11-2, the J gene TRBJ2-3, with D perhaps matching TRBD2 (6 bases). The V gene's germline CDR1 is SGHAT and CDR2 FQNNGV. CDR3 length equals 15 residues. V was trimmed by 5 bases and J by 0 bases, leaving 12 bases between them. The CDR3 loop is CASSITGGSTDTQYF. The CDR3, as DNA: TGTGCCAGCAGCATCACCGGAGGGAGCACAGATACGCAGTATTTT.

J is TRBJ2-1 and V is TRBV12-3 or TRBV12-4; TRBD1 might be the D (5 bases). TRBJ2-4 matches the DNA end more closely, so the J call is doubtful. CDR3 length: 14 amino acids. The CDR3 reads CASSGHGRRDIQYF. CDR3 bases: TGTGCCAGCAGCGGACACGGTCGGAGAGACATTCAGTACTTC.